The T cell receptor (beta chain) under discussion was sequenced for a study of T-cell reconstitution after alpha-beta-depleted transplantation in children. This clonotype was seen a few times. During its preparation, the TCRbeta library received unique molecular identifiers. Each CDR3 protein gets one entry after TCRdb re-called the PCR reads with MiXCR. The sample holds 780,000 or so distinct CDR3 sequences; about 15% are singletons and the top ten take around 5%. This CDR3 spans 15 amino acids. With 2 bases clipped from V and 7 bases from J, the junction kept 8 bases outside the gene matches. Germline assignment: CDR1 DFQATT and CDR2 SNEGSKA (reference sequence).

V is TRBV20-1 and J is TRBJ2-2; 9 bases are a match to TRBD2. Material: PBMCs, mostly from graft donor cells, obtained 360 days after TCRalphabeta/CD19-depleted stem cell transplant. This receptor was obtained from a male patient younger than 18 who had a stem cell transplant for acute lymphoblastic leukemia, so the T cells may come from the graft donor. The DNA for the CDR3 is TGCAGTGCTAGAAGAATCAGCGGGGGGTTCGGGGAGCTGTTTTTT. This translates into CSARRISGGFGELFF.